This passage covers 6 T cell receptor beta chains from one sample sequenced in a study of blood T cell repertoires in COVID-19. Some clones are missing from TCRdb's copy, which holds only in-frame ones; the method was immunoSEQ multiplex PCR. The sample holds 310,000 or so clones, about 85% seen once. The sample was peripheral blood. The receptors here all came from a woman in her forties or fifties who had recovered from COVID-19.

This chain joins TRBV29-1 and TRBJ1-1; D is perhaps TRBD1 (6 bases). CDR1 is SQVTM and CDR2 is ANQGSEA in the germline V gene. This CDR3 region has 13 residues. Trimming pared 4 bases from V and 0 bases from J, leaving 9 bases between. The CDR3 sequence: CSVAGQLNTEAFF. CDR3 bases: TGCAGCGTTGCTGGACAGCTGAACACTGAAGCTTTCTTT.

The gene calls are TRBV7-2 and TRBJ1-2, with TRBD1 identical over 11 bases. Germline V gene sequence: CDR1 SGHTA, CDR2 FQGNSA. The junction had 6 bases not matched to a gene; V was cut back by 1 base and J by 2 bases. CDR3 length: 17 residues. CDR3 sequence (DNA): TGTGCCAGCAGCTTAGGGCCCGGGACAGGGGGGAACTATGGCTACACCTTC. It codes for CASSLGPGTGGNYGYTF.

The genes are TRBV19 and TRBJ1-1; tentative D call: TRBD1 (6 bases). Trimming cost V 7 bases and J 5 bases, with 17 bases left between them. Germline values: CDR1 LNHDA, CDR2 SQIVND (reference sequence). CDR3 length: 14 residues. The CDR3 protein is CASTSPARGTEAFF. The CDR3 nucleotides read TGTGCCAGTACCTCACCCGCCAGGGGTACTGAAGCTTTCTTT.

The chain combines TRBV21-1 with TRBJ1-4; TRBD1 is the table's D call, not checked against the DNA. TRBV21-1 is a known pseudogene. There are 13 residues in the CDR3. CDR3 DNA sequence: TGTGCCAGCAGGTGGTGTGTTGGCGAAAAACTGTTTTTT. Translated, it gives CASRWCVGEKLFF.

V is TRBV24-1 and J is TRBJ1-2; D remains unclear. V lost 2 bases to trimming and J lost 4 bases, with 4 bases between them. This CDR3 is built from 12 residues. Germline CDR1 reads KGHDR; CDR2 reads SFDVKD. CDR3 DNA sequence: TGTGCCACCAGTGATTCGGGCTATGGCTACACCTTC. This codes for CATSDSGYGYTF.

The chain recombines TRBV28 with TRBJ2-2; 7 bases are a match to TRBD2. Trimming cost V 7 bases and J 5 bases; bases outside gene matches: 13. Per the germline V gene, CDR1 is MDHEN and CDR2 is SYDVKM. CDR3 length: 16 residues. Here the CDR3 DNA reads TGTGCCAGCACTAGTCGCCTAGCGGAGACGACCGGGGAGCTGTTTTTT. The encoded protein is CASTSRLAETTGELFF.